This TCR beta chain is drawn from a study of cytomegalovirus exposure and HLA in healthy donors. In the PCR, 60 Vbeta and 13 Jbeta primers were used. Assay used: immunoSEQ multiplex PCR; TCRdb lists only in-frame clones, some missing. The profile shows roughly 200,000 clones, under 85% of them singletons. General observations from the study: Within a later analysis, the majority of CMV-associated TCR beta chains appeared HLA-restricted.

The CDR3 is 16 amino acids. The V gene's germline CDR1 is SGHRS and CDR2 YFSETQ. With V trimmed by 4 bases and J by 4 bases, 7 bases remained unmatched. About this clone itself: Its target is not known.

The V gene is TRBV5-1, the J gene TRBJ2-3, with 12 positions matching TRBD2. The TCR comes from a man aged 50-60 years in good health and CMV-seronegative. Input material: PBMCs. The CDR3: CASSIGTSGRSDTQYF. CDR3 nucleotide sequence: TGCGCCAGCAGCATTGGAACTAGCGGGAGGTCAGATACGCAGTATTTT.